The 26 T cell receptor beta chains in this list originate from one sample, sequenced in a study of T cell responses to AZD1222 COVID-19 vaccine. The table came from immunoSEQ multiplex PCR; TCRdb's copy has only in-frame clones and leaves some out. The table lists 100,000 to 150,000 clones, more than 75% of them singletons. Here the sequenced sample was peripheral blood, taken on day 0 of AZD1222 vaccination. These receptors all stem from an adult in good health.

The chain employs TRBV30 and TRBJ2-7; D gene uncertain. The CDR3 consists of 12 residues. From germline, CDR1 is GTSNPN and CDR2 SVGIG (reference sequence). V lost 2 bases, J lost 7 bases, and 12 bases lay in between. The CDR3 loop reads CAWSLGIYEQYF. CDR3 nucleotide sequence: TGTGCCTGGAGTCTCGGTATTTATGAGCAGTACTTC.

CDR3 nucleotide sequence: TGCGCCAGCAGCTTAAACCCTAGTGACGGGGAGCTGTTTTTT. It encodes CASSLNPSDGELFF. V is TRBV5-1 and J is TRBJ2-2; D gene uncertain. The CDR3 covers 14 residues. V was trimmed by 2 bases and J by 7 bases, leaving 12 bases between them. Germline V lookup: CDR1 SGHRS, CDR2 YFSETQ.

The rearrangement uses TRBV4-1 and TRBJ1-3; TRBD1 aligns across 11 bases. The germline V gene has CDR1 MGHRA and CDR2 YSYEKL. Trimming cost V 4 bases and J 7 bases; bases outside gene matches: 15. This CDR3 is built from 18 residues. The CDR3 sequence: CASSPRGQGAFEWNTIYF. CDR3 nucleotide sequence: TGCGCCAGCAGCCCCAGAGGACAGGGGGCTTTTGAGTGGAACACCATATATTTT.

This clone has at least ten counts. This chain joins TRBV27 and TRBJ1-4, with D unclear. From germline, CDR1 is MNHEY and CDR2 SMNVEV (reference sequence). The ends were cut back, 7 bases at V and 6 bases at J, with 12 bases in the middle. The CDR3 loop spans 13 amino acids. CDR3 bases: TGTGCCAGCAAAACAGCGTTTGATGAAAAACTGTTTTTT. Its protein is CASKTAFDEKLFF.

This chain's CDR3 is CASRITGTEAYGYTF. The CDR3, as DNA: TGTGCCAGCAGGATAACCGGGACAGAAGCCTATGGCTACACCTTC. The gene calls are TRBV11-3 and TRBJ1-2; 7 bases are a match to TRBD1. The germline CDR1 and CDR2 sequences are SGHNT and YENEEA. The CDR3 is 15 residues long. The V and J ends lost 6 bases and 4 bases, in that order; junction bases with no gene match: 11. The full variable domain, its missing parts supplied by reference TRBV11-3 and TRBJ1-2, is EAGVVQSPRYKIIEKKQPVAFWCNPISGHNTLYWYLQNLGQGPELLIRYENEEAVDDSQLPKDRFSAERLKGVDSTLKIQPAELGDSAVYLCASRITGTEAYGYTFGSGTRLTVV.

The V call is TRBV28, the J call TRBJ1-5, with TRBD1 identical over 7 bases. V shed 3 bases and J 2 bases; nucleotides not matched to a gene: 4. The CDR3 is 15 residues long. Germline lookup yields CDR1 MDHEN and CDR2 SYDVKM. The CDR3 sequence: CASSFTGAGNQPQHF. DNA of the CDR3: TGTGCCAGCAGTTTTACAGGGGCAGGCAATCAGCCCCAGCATTTT.

This chain uses TRBV27 with TRBJ1-2; no definite D call. V gave up 1 base and J gave up 8 bases, with 11 bases separating them. In germline, CDR1 is MNHEY, CDR2 SMNVEV (reference sequence). The CDR3 contains 13 residues. Here the CDR3 DNA reads TGTGCCAGCAGTTTATTGGCAACTGGGGGCTACACCTTC. Translation gives CASSLLATGGYTF.

The chain joins TRBV30 to TRBJ1-6, with no clear D. The germline CDR1 and CDR2 sequences are GTSNPN and SVGIG (reference sequence). Trimming removed 2 bases from V and 7 bases from J, with 18 bases in between. CDR3 length: 16 amino acids. This CDR3 is CAWSKPGPGKNSPLHF. In DNA form, the CDR3 reads TGTGCCTGGAGTAAACCGGGCCCCGGGAAGAATTCACCCCTCCACTTT.

The chain links TRBV4-2 to TRBJ1-3, with a possible D match to TRBD1 (5 bases). Germline V gives CDR1 LGHNA, CDR2 YNFKEQ. V lost 11 bases, J lost 0 bases, and 11 bases lay in between. The CDR3 is 13 residues long. The DNA of the CDR3 is TGTGCCGCCCAGGGATCCTCTGGAAACACCATATATTTT. This translates into CAAQGSSGNTIYF.

The DNA for the CDR3 is TGCAGCGTTGGCCAACGACTAGTTGGCAATGAGCAGTTCTTC. This translates into CSVGQRLVGNEQFF. The chain is built from TRBV29-1 and TRBJ2-1, with D possibly being TRBD2 (6 bases). Per germline, CDR1 SQVTM and CDR2 ANQGSEA. V was cut by 4 bases and J by 6 bases, with 16 bases left in between. CDR3 length: 14 residues.

The CDR3 DNA reads TGTGCCAGCAGCCAAGGTGCCCCGGGACGCGAAAAACTGTTTTTT. Residues: CASSQGAPGREKLFF. V gene TRBV3-1 (or the pseudogene TRBV3-2) combines with J gene TRBJ1-4, with D possibly matching TRBD1 (5 bases). With 1 base removed from V and 8 bases from J, the gap between germline ends came to 14 bases. In germline, CDR1 is LGHDT, CDR2 YNNKEL (reference sequence). The CDR3 is made up of 15 amino acids.

V usage is TRBV7-3 and J usage is TRBJ2-1; 7 positions agree with TRBD1. J lost 8 bases, V lost 5 bases, and 3 bases had no gene match. Germline CDR1 is SGHTA and CDR2 is FQGTGA. The CDR3 contains 12 residues. Here the CDR3 DNA reads TGTGCCAGCAGCGTACAGGGGTATGAGCAGTTCTTC. This codes for CASSVQGYEQFF.

This chain joins TRBV20-1 and TRBJ1-5, with D hard to call. Per the germline V gene, CDR1 is DFQATT and CDR2 is SNEGSKA (reference sequence). The CDR3 runs to 12 residues. The V end was cut by 3 bases, the J end by 2 bases, with 5 bases between. CDR3 amino acids: CSASYGNQPQHF. DNA for the CDR3: TGCAGTGCTAGTTACGGCAATCAGCCCCAGCATTTT.

The chain couples TRBV2 to TRBJ1-6; tentative D call: TRBD1 (5 bases). This CDR3 is built from 18 residues. The V and J ends lost 7 bases and 0 bases respectively, with 19 bases between them. Germline CDR1 SNHLY, CDR2 FYNNEI. The CDR3 coding sequence is TGTGCCAGCACGGGAGCGCAGGGATCGAGCTCCTATAATTCACCCCTCCACTTT. Its translation: CASTGAQGSSSYNSPLHF.

The chain is built from TRBV29-1 and TRBJ2-1; 8 nucleotides line up with TRBD2. The CDR3 loop spans 14 amino acids. After removal of 7 bases from V and 3 bases from J, the junction contained 8 bases not matched to a gene. Germline V gives CDR1 SQVTM, CDR2 ANQGSEA. CDR3 protein: CSGNSLAGYNEQFF. Here the CDR3 DNA reads TGCAGCGGAAATTCTCTAGCGGGCTACAATGAGCAGTTCTTC.

The rearrangement joins TRBV6-2 or TRBV6-3 to TRBJ2-5, with 8 bases identical to TRBD1. V gave up 5 bases and J gave up 2 bases; unmatched junction bases: 1. Germline V gives CDR1 MNHEY, CDR2 SVGEGT. The CDR3 spans 13 residues. DNA for the CDR3: TGTGCCAGCAGTCGGGACAGGCAAGAGACCCAGTACTTC. This encodes CASSRDRQETQYF.

The J gene is TRBJ1-1, the V gene TRBV27; no firm D call. V shed 3 bases and J shed 1 base, with 6 bases lying between them. Germline CDR1 and CDR2: MNHEY and SMNVEV (reference sequence). The CDR3 spans 13 residues. The CDR3 region is CASSFSPNTEAFF. The CDR3, as DNA: TGTGCCAGCAGTTTCTCCCCGAACACTGAAGCTTTCTTT.

This chain links TRBV6-4 with TRBJ2-2; no definite D call. The CDR3 is 13 amino acids. Germline assignment: CDR1 MRHNA and CDR2 SNTAGT. Trimming took 2 bases from V and 7 from J, leaving 8 bases between them. The CDR3, as DNA: TGTGCCAGCAGTGACAGGGATAACGGGGAGCTGTTTTTT. Residues: CASSDRDNGELFF.

This chain uses TRBV11-2 with TRBJ1-2; TRBD1 aligns across 11 bases. The length of the CDR3 is 17 residues. V lost 5 bases, J lost 7 bases, and 15 bases stayed unmatched. Per germline, CDR1 SGHAT and CDR2 FQNNGV. The CDR3 nucleotides are TGTGCCAGCAGCCCCATAGGACAGGGGGCGCAAACGGGTGGCTACACCTTC. Residues: CASSPIGQGAQTGGYTF.

The J gene is TRBJ1-2, the V gene TRBV7-9; D not certain. The CDR3 runs 15 residues. Germline V lookup: CDR1 SEHNR, CDR2 FQNEAQ (reference sequence). Trimming stripped 1 base from V and 8 bases from J, with 17 bases between. CDR3 DNA sequence: TGTGCCAGCAGCTTAGACCACGGCAAGGGATACGGCTACACCTTC. The encoded protein is CASSLDHGKGYGYTF.

This clone was counted a few times. The chain couples TRBV18 to TRBJ2-1, with 11 bases that match TRBD2. This CDR3 is 18 amino acids long. From germline, CDR1 is KGHSH and CDR2 LQKENI. Trimming at V came to 0 bases and at J to 0 bases, leaving 4 bases not matched to a gene. The CDR3, as DNA: TGTGCCAGCTCACCACCTCTAGCGGGGGGAAGCTCCTACAATGAGCAGTTCTTC. Its translation: CASSPPLAGGSSYNEQFF.

The CDR3 region has the DNA TGTGCCAGCAGCTTAGTTCGTGGGGCCTCAGGAGCTTTCTTT. Amino acids: CASSLVRGASGAFF. V and J are TRBV11-1 and TRBJ1-1; possible D gene TRBD1, 5 bases. The CDR3 covers 14 residues. Germline assignment: CDR1 SGHAT and CDR2 FQDESV (reference sequence). V lost 1 base, J lost 10 bases, and 16 bases lay in between.

This chain uses TRBV6-5 with TRBJ1-5; perhaps TRBD1 as D (6 bases). Germline CDR1 reads MNHEY; CDR2 reads SVGAGI. V was pared by 5 bases and J by 0 bases, with 11 bases between. The CDR3 spans 15 residues. CDR3 loop: CASSPSRGSNQPQHF. The DNA for the CDR3 is TGTGCCAGCAGTCCTAGCAGGGGTAGCAATCAGCCCCAGCATTTT.

The gene calls are TRBV18 and TRBJ2-5, with D unresolved. Germline V gene sequence: CDR1 KGHSH, CDR2 LQKENI. The CDR3 runs to 13 residues. The germline V and J ends were trimmed by 1 base and 1 base, with 4 bases remaining between them. The CDR3 loop is CASSPLVQETQYF. CDR3 nucleotides: TGTGCCAGCTCACCACTTGTCCAAGAGACCCAGTACTTC.

The chain recombines TRBV5-5 with TRBJ1-6; D is unresolved. The CDR3 extends over 14 amino acids. The germline gives CDR1 SGHKS, CDR2 YYEKEE (reference sequence). V gave up 4 bases and J gave up 5 bases, with 10 bases separating them. CDR3 in DNA: TGTGCCAGCAGCCGCTGGGGAGATAATTCACCCCTCCACTTT. Protein: CASSRWGDNSPLHF.

The genes are TRBV5-8 and TRBJ2-1, with 10 bases fitting TRBD2. The CDR3 sequence is 15 residues long. Germline loops: CDR1 SGHTS, CDR2 YDEGEE. The V and J ends lost 1 base and 3 bases, in that order; junction bases with no gene match: 1. Here the CDR3 DNA reads TGTGCCAGCAGCTTGTTAGCGGGAGGCTACAATGAGCAGTTCTTC. As protein: CASSLLAGGYNEQFF. Variable domain in full (rest from reference TRBV5-8 and TRBJ2-1): EAGVTQSPTHLIKTRGQQATLRCSPISGHTSVYWYQQALGLGLQFLLWYDEGEERNRGNFPPRFSGRQFPNYSSELNVNALELEDSALYLCASSLLAGGYNEQFFGPGTRLTVL.